Presented here are 32 T cell receptor beta chains from one specimen sequenced in a study of cytomegalovirus exposure and HLA in healthy donors. In the PCR, 60 Vbeta and 13 Jbeta primers were used. The assay was immunoSEQ multiplex PCR, and TCRdb's table has in-frame clones only and misses some. Counted here are around 190,000 clones, around 75% occurring once; the ten biggest clones make up 1.6%. Sequenced: PBMCs. These TCRs come from a woman between 50 and 59 years old in good health and CMV-seronegative.

This clone was seen once. The V call is TRBV28, the J call TRBJ1-5; a weak D match, TRBD1 (6 bases). From germline, CDR1 is MDHEN and CDR2 SYDVKM. V shed 2 bases and J shed 0 bases, with 8 bases lying between them. The CDR3 runs to 15 residues. DNA of the CDR3: TGTGCCAGCAGTTTAGGGGGACATAGCAATCAGCCCCAGCATTTT. Protein sequence: CASSLGGHSNQPQHF.

The rearrangement uses TRBV9 and TRBJ2-3; 8 bases line up with TRBD2. The V gene's germline CDR1 is SGDLS and CDR2 YYNGEE. J was trimmed by 0 bases and V by 4 bases; bases with no gene match: 10. This CDR3 contains 17 residues. The CDR3 is CASSPRGGRGSTDTQYF. The CDR3 coding sequence is TGTGCCAGCAGCCCCCGGGGGGGGCGGGGTAGCACAGATACGCAGTATTTT.

The CDR3 nucleotides read TGCGCCAGCACCACCGGGACTAGCGGGAGGAGCTCCTACAATGAGCAGTTCTTC. It is translated as CASTTGTSGRSSYNEQFF. V and J are TRBV5-1 and TRBJ2-1; 15 bases fit TRBD2. Germline CDR1 SGHRS, CDR2 YFSETQ. The CDR3 extends over 18 amino acids. The trim removed 6 bases at V and 0 bases at J, leaving 7 bases unmatched.

The V call is TRBV14, the J call TRBJ2-7; 8 positions agree with TRBD2. Germline-derived CDR1 and CDR2 are SGHDN and FVKESK. V lost 1 base to trimming and J lost 6 bases; unmatched junction nucleotides: 5. The CDR3 has 14 residues. As DNA, the CDR3 is TGTGCCAGCAGCCAAGCGGGAGGGTTCGGCGAGCAGTACTTC. Protein product: CASSQAGGFGEQYF.

The chain uses TRBV9 and TRBJ2-5; D perhaps matches TRBD2 (7 bases). V was shortened by 0 bases and J by 5 bases, with 20 bases between the two germline ends. There are 17 residues in the CDR3. The V gene's germline CDR1 is SGDLS and CDR2 YYNGEE. CDR3 in DNA: TGTGCCAGCAGCGTAGCTACTAGGGGGGGCGAGTGGGAGACCCAGTACTTC. Protein product: CASSVATRGGEWETQYF.

The rearrangement joins TRBV9 to TRBJ2-3; D possibly corresponds to TRBD1 (5 bases). CDR3 length: 15 amino acids. V was shortened by 1 base and J by 0 bases, with 9 bases between the two germline ends. Germline V gives CDR1 SGDLS, CDR2 YYNGEE. The CDR3 region is CASSVKQGSTDTQYF. CDR3 DNA: TGTGCCAGCAGCGTAAAGCAGGGCAGCACAGATACGCAGTATTTT.

V is TRBV6-5 and J is TRBJ2-7; 9 bases match TRBD2. The CDR3 length is 14 residues. Germline CDR1 and CDR2: MNHEY and SVGAGI. V gave up 6 bases and J gave up 2 bases; unmatched junction bases: 5. The CDR3 here is CASRTSGSAYEQYF. CDR3 DNA sequence: TGTGCCAGCAGAACTAGCGGGTCGGCCTACGAGCAGTACTTC.

This chain links TRBV15 with TRBJ2-1; 14 bases align to TRBD2. V was clipped by 6 bases and J by 13 bases; unmatched bases: 5. Germline V gene sequence: CDR1 LNHNV, CDR2 YYDKDF (reference sequence). This CDR3 is 13 amino acids long. Here the CDR3 reads CATSRLAGGPQFF. Here the CDR3 DNA reads TGTGCCACCAGTCGACTAGCGGGAGGGCCCCAGTTCTTC.

The rearrangement links TRBV5-4 to TRBJ1-4; a possible D gene is TRBD1 (5 bases). The length of the CDR3 is 16 residues. The V gene lost 4 bases and the J gene lost 8 bases, with 21 bases spanning the gap. Germline V gene lookup returns CDR1 SGHNT and CDR2 YYREEE (reference sequence). CDR3 sequence (DNA): TGTGCCAGCAGCGTCGATGTAGGGGCGACTAGGGAAAAACTGTTTTTT. Its translation is CASSVDVGATREKLFF.

The chain links TRBV4-1 to TRBJ1-4; TRBD1 matches 9 bases. Germline CDR1 is MGHRA and CDR2 is YSYEKL. The CDR3 runs to 15 residues. The junction had 5 bases not matched to a gene; V was cut back by 4 bases and J by 5 bases. The CDR3 loop reads CASSREDRGNEKLFF. CDR3 in DNA: TGCGCCAGCAGCCGAGAGGACAGGGGAAATGAAAAACTGTTTTTT.

The chain couples TRBV20-1 to TRBJ1-1; D not resolved. The CDR3 extends over 11 amino acids. Trimming cost V 0 bases and J 12 bases, with 11 bases left between them. Germline V gene sequence: CDR1 DFQATT, CDR2 SNEGSKA (reference sequence). The CDR3 is CSARDPPGTFF. Here the CDR3 DNA reads TGCAGTGCTAGAGACCCCCCGGGGACTTTCTTT.

The chain links TRBV29-1 to TRBJ2-5; 7 positions match TRBD1. The DNA end lines up better with TRBJ2-7; the J call may be wrong. This CDR3 is built from 12 residues. The germline V gene has CDR1 SQVTM and CDR2 ANQGSEA. CDR3 amino acids: CSIGDSTYEQYF. The CDR3, as DNA: TGCAGCATAGGGGACAGCACCTACGAGCAGTACTTC.

The CDR3 loop reads CASSPADRVDGIQYF. In nucleotides, the CDR3 is TGCGCCAGCAGCCCTGCTGACAGGGTCGATGGCATTCAGTACTTC. The chain combines TRBV5-1 with TRBJ2-4; 7 nucleotides align to TRBD1. The V and J ends lost 4 bases and 9 bases, in that order; junction bases with no gene match: 13. Germline-derived CDR1 and CDR2 are SGHRS and YFSETQ. The CDR3 covers 15 residues. Looking up the rest from reference TRBV5-1 and TRBJ2-4 gives the full variable domain: KAGVTQTPRYLIKTRGQQVTLSCSPISGHRSVSWYQQTPGQGLQFLFEYFSETQRNKGNFPGRFSGRQFSNSRSEMNVSTLELGDSALYLCASSPADRVDGIQYFGAGTRLSVL.

The gene calls are TRBV30 and TRBJ2-5, with D hard to call. The germline V gene encodes CDR1 GTSNPN and CDR2 SVGIG (reference sequence). Trimming pared 0 bases from V and 4 bases from J, leaving 3 bases between. The CDR3 loop spans 11 amino acids. CDR3 sequence reads: CAWSVGETQYF. The CDR3 DNA follows: TGTGCCTGGAGTGTCGGAGAGACCCAGTACTTC.

The genes are TRBV7-3 and TRBJ2-3; TRBD2 matches at 13 bases. J lost 2 bases, V lost 5 bases, and 4 bases had no gene match. The CDR3 covers 16 residues. Germline CDR1 and CDR2: SGHTA and FQGTGA. CDR3 in DNA: TGTGCCAGCAGCCCAGGGACTAGCGGGGACACAGATACGCAGTATTTT. Encoded protein: CASSPGTSGDTDTQYF.

This chain joins TRBV9 and TRBJ1-2; 9 nucleotides align to TRBD1. Germline-derived CDR1 and CDR2 are SGDLS and YYNGEE. CDR3 length: 14 residues. Trimming at V came to 6 bases and at J to 5 bases, leaving 8 bases not matched to a gene. This CDR3 reads CASTLGQGNYGYTF. DNA for the CDR3: TGTGCCAGCACCCTGGGACAGGGAAATTATGGCTACACCTTC.

This clone was counted only a few times. This sequence joins TRBV4-1 and TRBJ1-3; D might be TRBD1 (5 bases). Deletions cut 4 bases from V and 3 bases from J, with 10 bases between. Per germline, CDR1 MGHRA and CDR2 YSYEKL. The length of the CDR3 is 14 residues. CDR3 sequence: CASSPAGLGNTIYF. The DNA of the CDR3 is TGCGCCAGCAGCCCAGCAGGGCTTGGAAACACCATATATTTT.

J is TRBJ1-1 and V is TRBV6-5; 7 nucleotides agree with TRBD1. There are 11 residues in the CDR3. Germline V gene lookup returns CDR1 MNHEY and CDR2 SVGAGI. J lost 10 bases, V lost 8 bases, and 7 bases had no gene match. The chain's CDR3 is CASHRGYGAFF. The CDR3 coding sequence is TGTGCCAGCCACAGGGGTTATGGAGCTTTCTTT.

The rearrangement uses TRBV6-5 and TRBJ1-2; 7 nucleotides agree with TRBD1. CDR3 length: 15 residues. Germline lookup yields CDR1 MNHEY and CDR2 SVGAGI. With 0 bases clipped from V and 2 bases from J, the junction kept 3 bases outside the gene matches. The CDR3 bases are TGTGCCAGCAGTTACTCGGGACAGACAAACTATGGCTACACCTTC. Encoded protein: CASSYSGQTNYGYTF.

The chain carries TRBV7-9 and TRBJ1-3; TRBD1 might be the D (6 bases). Per germline, CDR1 SEHNR and CDR2 FQNEAQ (reference sequence). V shed 7 bases and J shed 4 bases, with 20 bases lying between them. The CDR3 extends over 16 amino acids. The CDR3 nucleotides are TGTGCCAGCACCCTCAACCCAACAGGGAACGGAAACACCATATATTTT. It encodes CASTLNPTGNGNTIYF.

The rearrangement joins TRBV28 to TRBJ2-7; 8 bases align to TRBD2. J lost 4 bases, V lost 6 bases, and 17 bases had no gene match. In germline, CDR1 is MDHEN, CDR2 SYDVKM. CDR3 length: 17 residues. The CDR3 here is CASSTTTWVAGLYEQYF. As DNA, the CDR3 is TGTGCCAGCAGCACTACGACTTGGGTAGCGGGACTATACGAGCAGTACTTC.

The genes are TRBV5-8 and TRBJ1-2; 7 bases are shared with TRBD1. V lost 3 bases and J lost 5; bases outside the gene matches: 13. This CDR3 region has 16 residues. CDR1 SGHTS and CDR2 YDEGEE come from the germline V gene. The CDR3 DNA reads as TGTGCCAGCAGCTCCTACACCGGGACAGCCGGGTATGGCTACACCTTC. Translating gives CASSSYTGTAGYGYTF. Variable domain in full (rest from reference TRBV5-8 and TRBJ1-2): EAGVTQSPTHLIKTRGQQATLRCSPISGHTSVYWYQQALGLGLQFLLWYDEGEERNRGNFPPRFSGRQFPNYSSELNVNALELEDSALYLCASSSYTGTAGYGYTFGSGTRLTVV.

This clone was observed a few times. The rearrangement links TRBV7-9 to TRBJ2-7, with D maybe TRBD1 (6 bases). Per germline, CDR1 SEHNR and CDR2 FQNEAQ (reference sequence). Trimming took 5 bases from V and 5 from J, leaving 16 bases between them. The CDR3 loop spans 14 amino acids. The CDR3 here is CASSPNTGYHEQYF. The CDR3 DNA reads as TGTGCCAGCAGCCCGAATACAGGGTACCACGAGCAGTACTTC.

The chain couples TRBV11-2 to TRBJ2-1, with TRBD2 matching over 8 bases. This CDR3 spans 14 amino acids. Germline values: CDR1 SGHAT, CDR2 FQNNGV. The ends lost 0 bases at V and 10 bases at J; junction bases unmatched: 5. CDR3 DNA: TGTGCCAGCAGCTTAGAGCGTCTAGCGGGCGAGCAGTTCTTC. As protein: CASSLERLAGEQFF. Full variable domain (rest looked up from reference TRBV11-2 and TRBJ2-1): EAGVAQSPRYKIIEKRQSVAFWCNPISGHATLYWYQQILGQGPKLLIQFQNNGVVDDSQLPKDRFSAERLKGVDSTLKIQPAKLEDSAVYLCASSLERLAGEQFFGPGTRLTVL.

The chain links TRBV13 to TRBJ2-3; D might be TRBD2 (6 bases). There are 14 residues in the CDR3. Per the germline V gene, CDR1 is PRHDT and CDR2 is FYEKMQ (reference sequence). The V and J ends lost 5 bases and 3 bases respectively, with 12 bases between them. Here the CDR3 DNA reads TGTGCCAGCAGCGTGGGACTTACGACAGATACGCAGTATTTT. This encodes CASSVGLTTDTQYF.

This chain uses TRBV7-3 with TRBJ2-3, with 10 bases identical to TRBD2. V dropped 3 bases and J dropped 4; count of bases not matched to a gene: 4. Per the germline V gene, CDR1 is SGHTA and CDR2 is FQGTGA. The CDR3 has 15 residues. This chain's CDR3 is CASSFASGGSDTQYF. The CDR3 DNA follows: TGTGCCAGCAGCTTCGCTAGCGGGGGATCAGATACGCAGTATTTT.

The rearrangement joins TRBV15 to TRBJ2-7, with 10 bases matching TRBD2. In germline, CDR1 is LNHNV, CDR2 YYDKDF (reference sequence). The CDR3 is 14 residues long. Trimming took 1 base from V and 6 from J; bases not matched to a gene: 3. In DNA form, the CDR3 reads TGTGCCACCAGCAGAGTACTAGCGGGATCCGAGCAGTACTTC. Residues: CATSRVLAGSEQYF.

The rearrangement uses TRBV2 and TRBJ1-5; D call uncertain. This CDR3 spans 13 amino acids. Germline V lookup: CDR1 SNHLY, CDR2 FYNNEI. V lost 3 bases and J 5 bases, leaving 8 bases between the germline ends. CDR3: CASSEGSYQPQHF. The CDR3 DNA sequence: TGTGCCAGCAGTGAGGGGAGCTATCAGCCCCAGCATTTT.

The V call is TRBV9, the J call TRBJ1-3, with 9 bases that match TRBD1. Germline-derived CDR1 and CDR2 are SGDLS and YYNGEE. The J segment lost 2 bases and the V segment lost 4 bases, leaving 7 bases of the junction unmatched. This CDR3 is built from 16 residues. Written as DNA, the CDR3 is TGTGCCAGCAGCTCGAGGACAGGGGACCCTGGAAACACCATATATTTT. It encodes CASSSRTGDPGNTIYF. Together with reference TRBV9 and TRBJ1-3, the CDR3 gives the full variable domain: DSGVTQTPKHLITATGQRVTLRCSPRSGDLSVYWYQQSLDQGLQFLIQYYNGEERAKGNILERFSAQQFPDLHSELNLSSLELGDSALYFCASSSRTGDPGNTIYFGEGSWLTVV.

The chain is built from TRBV7-9 and TRBJ1-5; 8 positions agree with TRBD1. V trimming: 3 bases; J trimming: 7 bases; junction bases outside the gene matches: 8. There are 15 residues in the CDR3. The germline CDR1 and CDR2 sequences are SEHNR and FQNEAQ (reference sequence). CDR3 sequence (DNA): TGTGCCAGCAGCTTGGGGCAGGGGGCGCGGCAGCCCCAGCATTTT. It specifies CASSLGQGARQPQHF.

The rearrangement uses TRBV7-9 and TRBJ2-5; TRBD1 agrees at 9 bases. Trimming removed 4 bases from V and 2 bases from J; junction bases left unmatched: 5. The length of the CDR3 is 15 residues. CDR1 is SEHNR, CDR2 FQNEAQ, per germline (reference sequence). The CDR3 nucleotides read TGTGCCAGCAGCTACCGGGACAGGGTACAAGAGACCCAGTACTTC. It specifies CASSYRDRVQETQYF.

This clone has a single count. CDR3 coding DNA: TGTGCCAGCAGCCCCCCCGGGGTTAGGACGAACACTGAAGCTTTCTTT. Protein sequence: CASSPPGVRTNTEAFF. V gene TRBV2 combines with J gene TRBJ1-1; D gene unclear. Trimming stripped 6 bases from V and 1 base from J, with 18 bases between. Germline-derived CDR1 and CDR2 are SNHLY and FYNNEI. The CDR3 has 16 amino acids.